The rows below give T cell receptor beta chains drawn from one sample of a study of a mutant IDH1 vaccine in newly diagnosed glioma. The repertoire was sequenced with immunoSEQ multiplex PCR; TCRdb's copy has only in-frame clones and lacks some. The sample holds about 51,000 clones, roughly 80% seen once. The starting material was PBMCs, obtained from a glioma patient treated with radiotherapy, temozolomide or both. The receptors originated from a woman aged 40-49 years with glioma. Each CDR3 is given with its conserved first and last residue.

TRBJ1-1,TRBV10-3,CAISEEGMNTEAFF
TRBJ1-2,TRBV11-2,CASSLVGTARYYGYTF
TRBJ2-3,TRBV19,CASSRSAGNTDTQYF
TRBJ1-2,TRBV5-1,CASTRSGTNYGYTF
TRBJ2-5,TRBV29-1,CSVAQETQYF
TRBJ1-5,TRBV15,CATSRDQGATSNQPQHF
TRBJ2-7,TRBV9,CASSVASGGFYEQYF
TRBJ1-2,TRBV19,CASSIRADLVYNYGYTF
TRBJ1-2,TRBV30,CAWDGTGGANYGYTF
TRBJ1-1,TRBV15,CATSRDRGSTEAFF
TRBJ1-1,TRBV19,CASSHRGPNTEAFF
TRBJ1-4,TRBV30,CAWSVQGGMLSNEKLFF
TRBJ1-6,TRBV7-8,CASSLVRNSPLHF
TRBJ1-2,TRBV2,CASSDSAGYGYTF
TRBJ2-5,TRBV5-1,CASGPHGQGEGETQYF
TRBJ1-2,TRBV4-1,CASSQAGTYGKATF
TRBJ2-1,TRBV5-4,CASWFYGGADNEQFF
TRBJ1-4,TRBV6-5,CASSFMVATNEKLFF
TRBJ1-1,TRBV4-1,CASSQGWGSDTEAFF
TRBJ1-3,TRBV7-9,CASSPLTGTGNTIYF
TRBJ1-3,TRBV19,CASSQVVSGNTIYF
TRBJ1-2,TRBV4-2,CASSQGLGVGGGYTF
TRBJ1-3,TRBV30,CACIPGNTIYF
TRBJ1-2,TRBV7-9,CASSPDAVGYTF
TRBJ1-6,TRBV6-1,CASRLEDSYNSPLHF
TRBJ2-1,TRBV6-4,CASSDLAGGFYNEQFF
TRBJ2-7,TRBV2,CASSEWDRGPYEQYF
TRBJ1-4,TRBV6-5,CASSYLRTQEKLFF
TRBJ2-2,TRBV19,CASSIIRARGTGELFF
TRBJ2-6,TRBV7-8,CASSSGRRAGVSGANVLTF
TRBJ2-2,TRBV7-9,CASIPGGRPGELFF
TRBJ1-2,TRBV11-2,CASSQGNGYTF
TRBJ1-3,TRBV1,CTSTLRDRDSHSGNTIYF
TRBJ2-7,TRBV11-2,CASSSGRGLPYEQYF
TRBJ1-2,TRBV5-4,CASSFWLSLF
TRBJ1-2,TRBV20-1,CSAIGNYGYTF